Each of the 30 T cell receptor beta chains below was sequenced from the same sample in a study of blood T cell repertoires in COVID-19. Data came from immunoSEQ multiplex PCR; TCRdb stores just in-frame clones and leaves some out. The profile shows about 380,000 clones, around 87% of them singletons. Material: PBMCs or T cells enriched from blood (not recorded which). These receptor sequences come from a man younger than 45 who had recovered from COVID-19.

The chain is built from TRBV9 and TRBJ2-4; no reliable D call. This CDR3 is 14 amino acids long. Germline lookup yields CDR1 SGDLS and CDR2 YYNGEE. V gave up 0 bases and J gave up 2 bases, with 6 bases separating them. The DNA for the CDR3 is TGTGCCAGCAGCGTAGATGCTACCAAAAACATTCAGTACTTC. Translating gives CASSVDATKNIQYF.

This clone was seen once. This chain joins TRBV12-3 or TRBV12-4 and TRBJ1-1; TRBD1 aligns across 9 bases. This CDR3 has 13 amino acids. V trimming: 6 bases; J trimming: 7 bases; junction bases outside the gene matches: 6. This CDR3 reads CASSLGQGVEAFF. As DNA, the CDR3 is TGTGCCAGCAGCCTGGGACAGGGCGTTGAAGCTTTCTTT.

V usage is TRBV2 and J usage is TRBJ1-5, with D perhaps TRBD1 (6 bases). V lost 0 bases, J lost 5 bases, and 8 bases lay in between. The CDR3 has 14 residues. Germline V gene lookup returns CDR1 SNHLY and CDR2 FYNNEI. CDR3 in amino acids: CASSEAAGDQPQHF. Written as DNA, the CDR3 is TGTGCCAGCAGTGAAGCGGCAGGGGATCAGCCCCAGCATTTT. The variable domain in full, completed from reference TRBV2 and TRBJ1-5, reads EPEVTQTPSHQVTQMGQEVILRCVPISNHLYFYWYRQILGQKVEFLVSFYNNEISEKSEIFDDQFSVERPDGSNFTLKIRSTKLEDSAMYFCASSEAAGDQPQHFGDGTRLSIL.

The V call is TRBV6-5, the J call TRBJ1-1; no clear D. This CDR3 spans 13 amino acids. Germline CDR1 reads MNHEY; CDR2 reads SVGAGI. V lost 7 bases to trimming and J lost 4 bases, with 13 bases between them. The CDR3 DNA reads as TGTGCCAGCACTCCTAGTCTTTCCACTGAAGCTTTCTTT. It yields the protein CASTPSLSTEAFF.

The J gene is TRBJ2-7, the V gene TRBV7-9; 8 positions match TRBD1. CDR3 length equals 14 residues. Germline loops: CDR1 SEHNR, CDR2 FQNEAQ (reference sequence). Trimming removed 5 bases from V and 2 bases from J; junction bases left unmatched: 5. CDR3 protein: CASSTRQGPYEQYF. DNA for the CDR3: TGTGCCAGCAGCACAAGACAGGGGCCCTACGAGCAGTACTTC.

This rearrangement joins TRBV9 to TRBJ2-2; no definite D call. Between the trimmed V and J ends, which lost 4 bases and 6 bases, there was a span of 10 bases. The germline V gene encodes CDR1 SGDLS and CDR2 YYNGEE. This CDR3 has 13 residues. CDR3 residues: CASSPPTAGELFF. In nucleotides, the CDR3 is TGTGCCAGCAGCCCCCCCACAGCCGGGGAGCTGTTTTTT.

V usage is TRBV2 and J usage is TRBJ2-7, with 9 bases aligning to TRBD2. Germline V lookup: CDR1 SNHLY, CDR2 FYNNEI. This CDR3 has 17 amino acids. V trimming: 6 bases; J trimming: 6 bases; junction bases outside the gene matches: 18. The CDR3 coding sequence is TGTGCCAGCAGCCCCACGCATATCGGCGGGGGGGCGCGCGAGCAGTACTTC. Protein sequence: CASSPTHIGGGAREQYF.

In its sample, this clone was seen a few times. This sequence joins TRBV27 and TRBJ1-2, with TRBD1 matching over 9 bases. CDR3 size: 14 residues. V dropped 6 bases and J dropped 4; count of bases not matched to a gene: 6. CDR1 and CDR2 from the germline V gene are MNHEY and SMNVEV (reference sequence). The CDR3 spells CASRQGALIYGYTF. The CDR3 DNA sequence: TGTGCCAGCAGACAGGGGGCGCTGATCTATGGCTACACCTTC.

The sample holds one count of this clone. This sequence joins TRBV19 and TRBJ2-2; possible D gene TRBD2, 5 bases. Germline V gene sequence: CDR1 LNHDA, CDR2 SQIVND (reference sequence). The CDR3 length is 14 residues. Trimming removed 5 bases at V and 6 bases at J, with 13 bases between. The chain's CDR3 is CASSYGLPPGELFF. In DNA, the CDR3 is TGTGCCAGTAGTTATGGACTTCCCCCCGGGGAGCTGTTTTTT.

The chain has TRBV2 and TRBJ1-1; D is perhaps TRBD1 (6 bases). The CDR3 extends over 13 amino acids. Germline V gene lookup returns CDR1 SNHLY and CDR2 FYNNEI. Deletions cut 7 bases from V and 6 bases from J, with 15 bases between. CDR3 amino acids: CASTQGRDAEAFF. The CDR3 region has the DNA TGTGCCAGCACTCAGGGGAGAGACGCTGAAGCTTTCTTT.

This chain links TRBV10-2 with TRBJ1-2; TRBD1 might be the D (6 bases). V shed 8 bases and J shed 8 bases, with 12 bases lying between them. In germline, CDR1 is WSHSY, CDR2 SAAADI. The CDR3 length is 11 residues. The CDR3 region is CASARGRGYTF. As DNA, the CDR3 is TGCGCCAGCGCCAGGGGTAGAGGCTACACCTTC.

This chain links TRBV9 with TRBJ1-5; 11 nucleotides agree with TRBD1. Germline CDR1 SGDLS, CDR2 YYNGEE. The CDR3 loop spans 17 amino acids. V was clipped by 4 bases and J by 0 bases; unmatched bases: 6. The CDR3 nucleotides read TGTGCCAGCAGCAGAGGGGACAGGGGGACTAGCAATCAGCCCCAGCATTTT. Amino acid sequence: CASSRGDRGTSNQPQHF.

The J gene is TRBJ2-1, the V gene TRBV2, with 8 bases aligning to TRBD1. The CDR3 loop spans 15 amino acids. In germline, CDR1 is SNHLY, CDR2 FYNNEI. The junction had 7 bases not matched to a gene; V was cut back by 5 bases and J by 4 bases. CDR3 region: CASSKQGGGYNEQFF. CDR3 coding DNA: TGTGCCAGCAGTAAACAGGGGGGTGGGTACAATGAGCAGTTCTTC.

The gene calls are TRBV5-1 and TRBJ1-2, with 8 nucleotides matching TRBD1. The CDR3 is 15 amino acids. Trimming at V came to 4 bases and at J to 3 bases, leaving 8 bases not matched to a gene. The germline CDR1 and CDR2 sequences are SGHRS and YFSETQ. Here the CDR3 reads CASSRPGGLDYGYTF. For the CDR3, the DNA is TGCGCCAGCAGCCGCCCAGGGGGCCTGGACTATGGCTACACCTTC. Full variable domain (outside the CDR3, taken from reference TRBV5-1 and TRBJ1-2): KAGVTQTPRYLIKTRGQQVTLSCSPISGHRSVSWYQQTPGQGLQFLFEYFSETQRNKGNFPGRFSGRQFSNSRSEMNVSTLELGDSALYLCASSRPGGLDYGYTFGSGTRLTVV.

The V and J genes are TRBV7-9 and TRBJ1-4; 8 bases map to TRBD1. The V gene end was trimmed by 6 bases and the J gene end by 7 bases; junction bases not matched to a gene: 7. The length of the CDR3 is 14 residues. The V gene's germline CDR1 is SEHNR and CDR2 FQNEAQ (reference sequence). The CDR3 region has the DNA TGTGCCAGCAGTTCCGACAGGGGATTTGAAAAACTGTTTTTT. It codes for CASSSDRGFEKLFF.

CDR3 sequence reads: CASSYALQGADGYTF. DNA of the CDR3: TGTGCCAGCAGTTACGCCCTTCAGGGCGCGGATGGCTACACCTTC. V gene TRBV6-5 combines with J gene TRBJ1-2, with D perhaps TRBD1 (5 bases). Trimming removed 2 bases from V and 6 bases from J, with 16 bases in between. Germline CDR1 reads MNHEY; CDR2 reads SVGAGI. CDR3 length: 15 residues.

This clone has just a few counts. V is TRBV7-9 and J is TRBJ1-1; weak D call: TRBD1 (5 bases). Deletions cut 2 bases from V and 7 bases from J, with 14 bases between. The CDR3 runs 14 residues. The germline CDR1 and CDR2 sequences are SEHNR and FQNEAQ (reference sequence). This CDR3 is CASSLSPGRGEAFF. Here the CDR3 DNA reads TGTGCCAGCAGCTTATCCCCGGGGAGGGGTGAAGCTTTCTTT.

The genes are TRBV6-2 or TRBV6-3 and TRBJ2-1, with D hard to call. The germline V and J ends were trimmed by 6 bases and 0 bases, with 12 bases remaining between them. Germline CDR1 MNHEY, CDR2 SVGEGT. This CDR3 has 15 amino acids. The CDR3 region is CASSPARSSYNEQFF. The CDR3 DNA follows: TGTGCCAGCAGCCCCGCGAGGAGCTCCTACAATGAGCAGTTCTTC.

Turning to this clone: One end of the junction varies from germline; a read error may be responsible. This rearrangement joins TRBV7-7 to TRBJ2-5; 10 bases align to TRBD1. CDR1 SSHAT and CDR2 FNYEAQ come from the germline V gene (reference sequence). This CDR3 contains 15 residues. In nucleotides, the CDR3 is TGTGCTAGCAGCCCGGGACAGGGGAAGGGGGAGACCCAGTACTTC. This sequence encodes CASSPGQGKGETQYF. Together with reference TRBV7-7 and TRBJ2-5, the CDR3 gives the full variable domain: GAGVSQSPRYKVTKRGQDVTLRCDPISSHATLYWYQQALGQGPEFLTYFNYEAQPDKSGLPSDRFSAERPEGSISTLTIQRTEQRDSAMYRCASSPGQGKGETQYFGPGTRLLVL.

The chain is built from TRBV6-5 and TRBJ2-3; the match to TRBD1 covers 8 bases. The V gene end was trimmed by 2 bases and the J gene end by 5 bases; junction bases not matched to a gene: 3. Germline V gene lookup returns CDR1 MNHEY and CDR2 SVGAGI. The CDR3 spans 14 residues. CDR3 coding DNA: TGTGCCAGCAGTTACGGACAGGGAGTAGATACGCAGTATTTT. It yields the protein CASSYGQGVDTQYF.

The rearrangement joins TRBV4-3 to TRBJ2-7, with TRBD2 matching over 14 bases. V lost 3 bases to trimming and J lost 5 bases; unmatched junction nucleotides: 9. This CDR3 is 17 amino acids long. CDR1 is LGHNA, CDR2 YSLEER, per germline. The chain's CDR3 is CASSQGTSGGMRDEQYF. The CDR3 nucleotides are TGCGCCAGCAGCCAGGGGACTAGCGGGGGTATGCGCGACGAGCAGTACTTC.

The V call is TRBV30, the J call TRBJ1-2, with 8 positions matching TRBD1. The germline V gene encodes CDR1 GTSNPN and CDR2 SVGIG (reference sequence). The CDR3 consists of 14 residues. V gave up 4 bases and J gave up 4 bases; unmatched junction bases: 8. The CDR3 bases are TGTGCCTGGACAGGGGGCGCCGGAGGCTATGGCTACACCTTC. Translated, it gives CAWTGGAGGYGYTF.

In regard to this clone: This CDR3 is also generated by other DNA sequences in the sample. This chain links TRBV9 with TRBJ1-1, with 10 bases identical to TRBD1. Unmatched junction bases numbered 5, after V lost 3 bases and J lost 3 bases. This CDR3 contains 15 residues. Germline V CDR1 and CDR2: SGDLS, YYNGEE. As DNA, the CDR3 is TGTGCCAGCAGCGCCCGACAGGGGGCGTACACTGAAGCTTTCTTT. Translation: CASSARQGAYTEAFF.

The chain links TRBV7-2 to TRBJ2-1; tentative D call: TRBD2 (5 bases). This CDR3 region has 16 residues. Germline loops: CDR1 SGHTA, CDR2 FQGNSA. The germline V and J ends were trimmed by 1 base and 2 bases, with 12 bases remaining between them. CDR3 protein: CASSLDHGVTYNEQFF. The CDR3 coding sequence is TGTGCCAGCAGCTTAGACCACGGGGTTACCTACAATGAGCAGTTCTTC.

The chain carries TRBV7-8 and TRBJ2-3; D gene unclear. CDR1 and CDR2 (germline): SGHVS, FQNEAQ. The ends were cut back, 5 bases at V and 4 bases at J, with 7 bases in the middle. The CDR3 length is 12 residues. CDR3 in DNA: TGTGCCAGCAGCGGGCCGGCAGATACGCAGTATTTT. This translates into CASSGPADTQYF.

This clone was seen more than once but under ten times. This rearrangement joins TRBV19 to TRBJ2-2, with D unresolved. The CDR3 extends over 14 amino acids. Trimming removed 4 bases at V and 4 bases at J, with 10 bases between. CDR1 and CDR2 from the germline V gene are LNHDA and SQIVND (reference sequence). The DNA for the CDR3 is TGTGCCAGTAGTAGCGGTGTCGGCACCGGGGAGCTGTTTTTT. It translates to CASSSGVGTGELFF.

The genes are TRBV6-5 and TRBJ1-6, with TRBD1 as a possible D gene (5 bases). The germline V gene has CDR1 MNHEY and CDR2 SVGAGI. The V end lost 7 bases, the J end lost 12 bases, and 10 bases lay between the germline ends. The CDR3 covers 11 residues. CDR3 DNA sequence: TGTGCCAGCATGCGGGACGGACCCCTCCACTTT. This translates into CASMRDGPLHF.

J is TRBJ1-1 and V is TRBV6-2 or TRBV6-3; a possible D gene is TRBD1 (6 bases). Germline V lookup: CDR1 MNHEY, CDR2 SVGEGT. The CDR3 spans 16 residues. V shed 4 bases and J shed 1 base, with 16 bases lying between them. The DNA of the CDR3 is TGTGCCAGCAGTTCCGCAGGGGATGGGGAGAACACTGAAGCTTTCTTT. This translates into CASSSAGDGENTEAFF.

CDR3 residues: CASSKEGGGSYNSPLHF. The CDR3 DNA reads as TGTGCCAGCAGCAAAGAAGGAGGTGGATCCTATAATTCACCCCTCCACTTT. J is TRBJ1-6 and V is TRBV21-1. TRBV21-1 is deemed a pseudogene. The CDR3 loop spans 17 amino acids.

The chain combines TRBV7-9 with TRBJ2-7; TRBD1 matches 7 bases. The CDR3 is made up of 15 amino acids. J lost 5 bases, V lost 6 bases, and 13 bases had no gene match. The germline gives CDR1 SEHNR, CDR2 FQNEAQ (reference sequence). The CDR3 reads CASSYTGVLSHEQYF. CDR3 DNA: TGTGCCAGCAGTTATACAGGGGTATTAAGCCACGAGCAGTACTTC.